The entry below gives a single T cell receptor (beta chain) sequence along with its context. It has no known antigen specificity. No per-base quality is available; no much larger clone lies one base away. To prepare the library, the immunoSEQ multiplex PCR assay was applied. For most patients, high-throughput TCR-beta CDR3 sequencing of genomic DNA was performed by Adaptive Biotechnologies. The study's own analysis went as follows. Adaptive's ImmunoSEQ software supplied the TCR sequencing data for 15 to 20 patients, while MiXCR and VDJtools were used to process a few other patients. CDR3 nucleotide sequences shared between donor and recipient were removed because the origin of such sequences could not be assigned. To be classed as alloreactive, a clone needed at least 2-fold expansion over unstimulated cells and a minimum CFSE-low frequency of 0.002% (template counts) or 0.001% (read counts). Clones detected in sequenced pre-transplant spleen, lymph node, or MLR CFSE-low populations of the donor or recipient were defined as mappable. The cumulative frequency of alloreactive clones was calculated as a percentage of all sequences, weighted by copy number. What TCRdb holds here is the immuneACCESS table cut down to in-frame rearrangements. Part of the clones is not present; checked against another copy, under half of the missing clones reflect an unresolved V gene, and the others are unexplained. That table supplies the V and J calls and clone size; D and trimming were determined from the DNA. The sample table records over 10,000 clones; 80% to 90% of these occur just once. The top ten clones comprise around 25% of the sample.

This sample stems from a study of graft-versus-host responses after intestinal transplantation (dated by TCRdb to about 2021). A note on the overall study: The transplants that recipients received were multivisceral, liver-intestinal, or isolated intestinal. Instead of going to the commercial service, samples from a few later patients were sequenced in-house on an Illumina MiSeq and processed with MiXCR. Alloreactive clones were identified by sequencing pre-transplant mixed lymphocyte reaction products and comparing them with unstimulated pre-transplant donor and recipient T cells. Donor T cell macrochimerism was defined as a peak of at least 4% donor T cells among recipient peripheral blood mononuclear cells. Bulk TCR-beta CDR3 sequencing was used to track graft-versus-host and host-versus-graft alloreactive T cell clones in the graft, circulation and bone marrow after intestinal transplantation. Of the approximately 25 intestinal transplant recipients enrolled in the cohort, one of whom was a retransplant, a few patients without pretransplant specimens were excluded. Anti-thymocyte globulin induction was given to all recipients, followed by maintenance tacrolimus and steroids for 3 to 4 years.

Blood samples were collected up to 4 times in the first month after transplant and then at least monthly when available. The CDR3 goes from the cysteine to the phenylalanine over 16 residues. Of the read, only the CDR3 DNA is kept; its 48 bases are in frame from base 1. V is pruned by 1 base and J by 5 bases, leaving 9 bases of the junction without a gene match. The germline V gene supplies CDR1 SGHAT and CDR2 FQNNGV. Summary of the overall study and its limitations: GvH clones turned up in recipient bone marrow, with some appearing earlier in ileal mucosa or blood, a pattern consistent with an intestinal mucosal origin. Early after transplant, peak levels of circulating GvH clones were found to be associated with declines in HvG clones. In the allografts of patients with donor T cell macrochimerism, GvH to HvG T cell clonal ratios were high. The relatively low number and heterogeneity of intestinal transplant patients limited the conclusions.

The V and J genes are TRBV11-2 and TRBJ1-1, and 8 junction bases match TRBD1. The sample was PBMCs, taken after intestinal transplantation. This receptor was obtained from a human patient who received an intestinal transplant, so some T cells may come from the graft donor. The DNA sequence is TGTGCCAGCAGCTTAGGCAGACGGACAGGGTTGACTGAAGCTTTCTTT. Its product reads: CASSLGRRTGLTEAFF.